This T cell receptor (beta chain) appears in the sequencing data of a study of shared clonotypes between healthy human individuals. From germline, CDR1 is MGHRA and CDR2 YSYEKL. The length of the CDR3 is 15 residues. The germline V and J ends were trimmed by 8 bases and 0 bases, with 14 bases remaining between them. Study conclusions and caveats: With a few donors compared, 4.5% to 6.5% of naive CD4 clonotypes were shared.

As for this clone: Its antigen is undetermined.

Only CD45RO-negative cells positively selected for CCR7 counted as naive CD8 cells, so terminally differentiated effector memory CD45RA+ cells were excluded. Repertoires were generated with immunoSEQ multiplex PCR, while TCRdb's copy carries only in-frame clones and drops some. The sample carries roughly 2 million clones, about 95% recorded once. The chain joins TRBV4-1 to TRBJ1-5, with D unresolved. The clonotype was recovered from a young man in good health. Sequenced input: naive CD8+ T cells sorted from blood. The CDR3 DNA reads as TGCGCCAGCCGCGCGGCAGACAATAGCAATCAGCCCCAGCATTTT. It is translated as CASRAADNSNQPQHF.